The 30 T cell receptor beta chains presented below share a single source sample, sequenced in a study of cytomegalovirus exposure and HLA in healthy donors. Primers included in the PCR were 60 Vbeta and 13 Jbeta primers. Sequencing used immunoSEQ multiplex PCR; TCRdb keeps in-frame clones, though not all of them. The data show 90,000 to 100,000 clones, over 65% seen once. Source material: PBMCs. All receptors come from an older woman in good health and CMV-seronegative.

The V call is TRBV5-1, the J call TRBJ1-1; TRBD1 matches 8 bases. V shed 0 bases, J shed 5 bases, and the junction held 6 bases outside the gene matches. The CDR3 extends over 15 amino acids. CDR1 is SGHRS, CDR2 YFSETQ, per germline. The CDR3 bases are TGCGCCAGCAGCTTGGACAGGGGGTTGGAGACTGAAGCTTTCTTT. Its translation is CASSLDRGLETEAFF.

The rearrangement uses TRBV9 and TRBJ1-5; D possibly corresponds to TRBD1 (5 bases). CDR3 length: 14 residues. Germline V gives CDR1 SGDLS, CDR2 YYNGEE. The ends were cut back, 0 bases at V and 11 bases at J, with 15 bases in the middle. CDR3 in amino acids: CASSVGTGLEAQHF. CDR3 nucleotides: TGTGCCAGCAGCGTAGGAACAGGCCTTGAGGCCCAGCATTTT.

This chain uses TRBV5-5 with TRBJ2-6, with 7 bases matching TRBD2. This CDR3 is 17 amino acids long. Germline values: CDR1 SGHKS, CDR2 YYEKEE (reference sequence). The V gene end was trimmed by 1 base and the J gene end by 2 bases; junction bases not matched to a gene: 6. The CDR3 loop is CASSLLGGGTGANVLTF. CDR3 in DNA: TGTGCCAGCAGCTTGCTGGGGGGAGGGACTGGGGCCAACGTCCTGACTTTC.

The chain couples TRBV29-1 to TRBJ1-1; unclear D gene. Germline assignment: CDR1 SQVTM and CDR2 ANQGSEA. V lost 7 bases, J lost 0 bases, and 18 bases lay in between. The CDR3 totals 15 residues. The CDR3 region is CSAGGVHGVNTEAFF. DNA for the CDR3: TGCAGCGCCGGAGGTGTCCACGGGGTGAACACTGAAGCTTTCTTT.

The rearrangement joins TRBV25-1 to TRBJ2-3; the D gene is possibly TRBD2 (5 bases). V lost 0 bases, J lost 8 bases, and 9 bases lay in between. The germline V gene has CDR1 MGHDK and CDR2 SYGVNS. The CDR3 covers 13 residues. CDR3 amino acids: CASSEYGRGTQYF. CDR3 DNA: TGTGCCAGCAGTGAATATGGACGGGGTACGCAGTATTTT.

V usage is TRBV19 and J usage is TRBJ1-1; no definite D call. Germline V gives CDR1 LNHDA, CDR2 SQIVND (reference sequence). Trimming took off 2 bases at V and 6 bases at J, with 10 bases between the two ends. The CDR3 sequence is 13 residues long. CDR3 nucleotides: TGTGCCAGTAGTATACGGACGGGGTCTGAAGCTTTCTTT. Its translation: CASSIRTGSEAFF.

CDR3 region: CAWRGLAGVDTQYF. The CDR3 DNA sequence: TGTGCCTGGAGAGGACTAGCGGGAGTTGATACGCAGTATTTT. The chain links TRBV30 to TRBJ2-3; 13 bases align to TRBD2. The trim removed 3 bases at V and 6 bases at J, leaving 3 bases unmatched. This CDR3 comprises 14 residues. CDR1 and CDR2 (germline): GTSNPN, SVGIG (reference sequence).

V usage is TRBV19 and J usage is TRBJ1-6, with 9 bases lining up with TRBD1. Germline CDR1 reads LNHDA; CDR2 reads SQIVND (reference sequence). With 6 bases clipped from V and 5 bases from J, the junction kept 2 bases outside the gene matches. This CDR3 contains 14 residues. The CDR3 DNA reads TGTGCCAGTAGCCGGACAGGGGATAATTCACCCCTCCACTTT. This codes for CASSRTGDNSPLHF.

This chain connects TRBV4-1 to TRBJ2-3; 8 bases align to TRBD1. Germline lookup yields CDR1 MGHRA and CDR2 YSYEKL. The V and J ends lost 4 bases and 4 bases, in that order; junction bases with no gene match: 4. The CDR3 totals 14 residues. The CDR3 DNA sequence: TGCGCCAGCAGCCCCGGGACAGGAGCAGATACGCAGTATTTT. Translating gives CASSPGTGADTQYF.

V is TRBV5-1 and J is TRBJ1-1, with no clear D. The CDR3 is 14 amino acids. V lost 1 base and J lost 3, with 10 bases in between. Germline loops: CDR1 SGHRS, CDR2 YFSETQ. CDR3 DNA: TGCGCCAGCAGCTTGTTCTCCCCGGACACTGAAGCTTTCTTT. It translates to CASSLFSPDTEAFF.

V and J are TRBV25-1 and TRBJ1-1; 7 nucleotides match TRBD1. This CDR3 is 15 amino acids long. V gave up 1 base and J gave up 5 bases; unmatched junction bases: 7. In germline, CDR1 is MGHDK, CDR2 SYGVNS. This CDR3 is CASSESLTGQTEAFF. In nucleotides, the CDR3 is TGTGCCAGCAGTGAATCCCTGACAGGGCAAACTGAAGCTTTCTTT. Together with reference TRBV25-1 and TRBJ1-1, the CDR3 gives the full variable domain: EADIYQTPRYLVIGTGKKITLECSQTMGHDKMYWYQQDPGMELHLIHYSYGVNSTEKGDLSSESTVSRIRTEHFPLTLESARPSHTSQYLCASSESLTGQTEAFFGQGTRLTVV.

The CDR3 loop reads CASSPGTAPSTDTQYF. DNA of the CDR3: TGTGCCAGCAGCCCAGGGACAGCTCCTAGCACAGATACGCAGTATTTT. This chain joins TRBV5-6 and TRBJ2-3, with 7 bases fitting TRBD1. Per the germline V gene, CDR1 is SGHDT and CDR2 is YYEEEE. V gave up 4 bases and J gave up 0 bases; unmatched junction bases: 8. The CDR3 loop spans 16 amino acids.

The CDR3 DNA reads TGCGCCAGCAGCCCGAACTATATAAGGGAGCAGTTCTTC. Its translation: CASSPNYIREQFF. The rearrangement joins TRBV5-1 to TRBJ2-1, with no clear D. V was shortened by 4 bases and J by 10 bases, with 15 bases between the two germline ends. The CDR3 contains 13 residues. The germline V gene has CDR1 SGHRS and CDR2 YFSETQ.

The chain combines TRBV25-1 with TRBJ2-5; D not certain. Per germline, CDR1 MGHDK and CDR2 SYGVNS. The CDR3 length is 16 residues. The ends were cut back, 1 base at V and 0 bases at J, with 12 bases in the middle. CDR3 protein: CASSESPGGNQETQYF. The DNA for the CDR3 is TGTGCCAGCAGTGAATCCCCCGGCGGAAACCAAGAGACCCAGTACTTC.

This clone was recorded only once. The chain carries TRBV5-1 and TRBJ1-2; D perhaps matches TRBD1 (6 bases). CDR1 and CDR2 (germline): SGHRS, YFSETQ. The CDR3 sequence is 16 residues long. V was shortened by 1 base and J by 3 bases, with 16 bases between the two germline ends. The chain's CDR3 is CASSLNAGEADYGYTF. In DNA, the CDR3 is TGCGCCAGCAGCTTGAACGCAGGGGAAGCGGACTATGGCTACACCTTC.

This sequence joins TRBV7-9 and TRBJ2-5, with TRBD2 matching over 8 bases. This CDR3 is built from 11 residues. Losses at the gene ends were 5 bases for V and 9 bases for J; bases not matched to a gene: 2. Germline V gene lookup returns CDR1 SEHNR and CDR2 FQNEAQ (reference sequence). The CDR3 region has the DNA TGTGCCAGCAGCCCGGGGGGGCCCCAGTACTTC. It specifies CASSPGGPQYF.

The J gene is TRBJ1-1, the V gene TRBV7-2; TRBD1 agrees at 8 bases. Looked up from germline, CDR1 is SGHTA and CDR2 is FQGNSA. V shed 6 bases, J shed 3 bases, and the junction held 6 bases outside the gene matches. The length of the CDR3 is 14 residues. Written as DNA, the CDR3 is TGTGCCAGCAGTCCCAGGGGGCAGGACACTGAAGCTTTCTTT. This gives the protein CASSPRGQDTEAFF.

V usage is TRBV6-1 and J usage is TRBJ1-1; tentative D call: TRBD1 (6 bases). The germline V gene has CDR1 MNHNS and CDR2 SASEGT. The CDR3 runs 14 residues. V lost 6 bases to trimming and J lost 3 bases, with 14 bases between them. This chain's CDR3 is CASRGLGADTEAFF. Written as DNA, the CDR3 is TGTGCCAGCAGGGGGCTGGGGGCAGACACTGAAGCTTTCTTT.

This chain links TRBV18 with TRBJ1-1; no definite D call. CDR1 KGHSH and CDR2 LQKENI come from the germline V gene. The CDR3 totals 14 residues. Trimming removed 1 base at V and 1 base at J, with 7 bases between. Written as DNA, the CDR3 is TGTGCCAGCTCACCACTCTATTCGAACACTGAAGCTTTCTTT. Translating it yields CASSPLYSNTEAFF. Based on the CDR3 plus reference TRBV18 and TRBJ1-1, the full variable domain is NAGVMQNPRHLVRRRGQEARLRCSPMKGHSHVYWYRQLPEEGLKFMVYLQKENIIDESGMPKERFSAEFPKEGPSILRIQQVVRGDSAAYFCASSPLYSNTEAFFGQGTRLTVV.

The V call is TRBV4-1, the J call TRBJ1-5; 7 nucleotides line up with TRBD1. The CDR3 totals 17 residues. CDR1 is MGHRA and CDR2 is YSYEKL in the germline V gene. The V and J ends lost 4 bases and 2 bases, in that order; junction bases with no gene match: 11. CDR3 in DNA: TGCGCCAGCAGCCCGCCCTTGGAGGGGGCAGGCAATCAGCCCCAGCATTTT. This sequence encodes CASSPPLEGAGNQPQHF.

The CDR3 bases are TGTGCCAGCAGCGTAGTTTTCCCGGGTGGCGACCTGAAACAGTATTTT. Encoded protein: CASSVVFPGGDLKQYF. The rearrangement uses TRBV9 and TRBJ2-3; D gene uncertain. CDR1 is SGDLS and CDR2 is YYNGEE in the germline V gene. The CDR3 has 16 residues. V was cut by 0 bases and J by 12 bases, with 23 bases left in between.

The chain joins TRBV7-2 to TRBJ2-5; 10 bases align to TRBD1. The CDR3 sequence is 15 residues long. V shed 5 bases, J shed 5 bases, and the junction held 8 bases outside the gene matches. Per germline, CDR1 SGHTA and CDR2 FQGNSA. DNA for the CDR3: TGTGCCAGCAGCGCCTGGACAGGGGGGGATGAGACCCAGTACTTC. The encoded protein is CASSAWTGGDETQYF.

The J gene is TRBJ2-5, the V gene TRBV7-9, with D uncertain. The CDR3 consists of 15 residues. Trimming stripped 5 bases from V and 2 bases from J, with 15 bases between. Germline V gene data show CDR1 as SEHNR and CDR2 as FQNEAQ (reference sequence). CDR3 in amino acids: CASSPRRKPQETQYF. The CDR3 DNA reads as TGTGCCAGCAGCCCCAGAAGAAAACCTCAAGAGACCCAGTACTTC.

The chain recombines TRBV4-3 with TRBJ2-7, with D perhaps TRBD2 (5 bases). Per the germline V gene, CDR1 is LGHNA and CDR2 is YSLEER. The CDR3 sequence is 16 residues long. Trimming removed 0 bases at V and 3 bases at J, with 15 bases between. The CDR3 DNA reads TGCGCCAGCAGCCAAGAACAACGGACTTCCTACTACGAGCAGTACTTC. Protein product: CASSQEQRTSYYEQYF.

This clone occurred a few times. The rearrangement joins TRBV20-1 to TRBJ1-1; D gene ambiguous. Germline CDR1 reads DFQATT; CDR2 reads SNEGSKA (reference sequence). The CDR3 has 10 residues. The V gene lost 6 bases and the J gene lost 4 bases, with 6 bases spanning the gap. The CDR3 region is CSARSTEAFF. The CDR3 DNA reads TGCAGTGCCCGTTCCACTGAAGCTTTCTTT.

The CDR3 region has the DNA TGTGCCAGTAGTAGAGACAGGGCCTCTGGAAACACCATATATTTT. Protein sequence: CASSRDRASGNTIYF. This rearrangement joins TRBV19 to TRBJ1-3, with 7 bases fitting TRBD1. Germline V gives CDR1 LNHDA, CDR2 SQIVND (reference sequence). V dropped 4 bases and J dropped 0; count of bases not matched to a gene: 3. This CDR3 contains 15 residues. The full variable domain, in which reference TRBV19 and TRBJ1-3 provide the parts outside the CDR3, is DGGITQSPKYLFRKEGQNVTLSCEQNLNHDAMYWYRQDPGQGLRLIYYSQIVNDFQKGDIAEGYSVSREKKESFPLTVTSAQKNPTAFYLCASSRDRASGNTIYFGEGSWLTVV.

The chain couples TRBV19 to TRBJ1-1, with D uncertain. The CDR3 totals 17 residues. V dropped 3 bases and J dropped 0 bases, with 17 bases sitting between them. CDR1 and CDR2 from the germline V gene are LNHDA and SQIVND (reference sequence). The CDR3 reads CASSMRAGWGMNTEAFF. The CDR3 DNA is TGTGCCAGTAGTATGCGGGCGGGGTGGGGTATGAACACTGAAGCTTTCTTT.

The rearrangement uses TRBV27 and TRBJ1-1, with D possibly TRBD1 on 6 matching bases. The CDR3 consists of 15 residues. The V end was cut by 5 bases, the J end by 6 bases, with 19 bases between. In germline, CDR1 is MNHEY, CDR2 SMNVEV (reference sequence). CDR3 in amino acids: CASSGSTGPVAEAFF. The CDR3 nucleotides are TGTGCCAGCAGTGGGTCGACAGGCCCAGTAGCTGAAGCTTTCTTT.

The chain has TRBV6-1 and TRBJ1-2, with a tentative D call TRBD1 (5 bases). V was cut by 2 bases and J by 8 bases, with 15 bases left in between. The CDR3 is 14 amino acids. Germline V gives CDR1 MNHNS, CDR2 SASEGT. The CDR3 DNA sequence: TGTGCCAGCAGTGAATCCCGGGGCGCGGGAGGCTACACCTTC. Protein product: CASSESRGAGGYTF.

The chain uses TRBV21-1 and TRBJ2-7; TRBD2 was called by the table and not checked on the DNA. TRBV21-1 is shown as a pseudogene. This CDR3 spans 18 amino acids. CDR3 DNA sequence: TGTGCCAGCAGCACTCCTCTAGCAGCTGAGCGCACGGGCTACGAGCAGTACTTC. Amino acids: CASSTPLAAERTGYEQYF.